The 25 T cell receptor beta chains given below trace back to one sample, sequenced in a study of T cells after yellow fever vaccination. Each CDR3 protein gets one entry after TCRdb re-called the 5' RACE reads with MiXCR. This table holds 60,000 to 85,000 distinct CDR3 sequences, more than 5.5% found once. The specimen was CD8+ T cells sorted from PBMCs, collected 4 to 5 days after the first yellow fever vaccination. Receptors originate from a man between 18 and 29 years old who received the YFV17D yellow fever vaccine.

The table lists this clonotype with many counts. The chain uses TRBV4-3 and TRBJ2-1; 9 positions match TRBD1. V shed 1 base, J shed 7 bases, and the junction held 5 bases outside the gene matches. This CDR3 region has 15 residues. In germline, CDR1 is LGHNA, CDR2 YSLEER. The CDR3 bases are TGCGCCAGCAGCCAAGCCCCGGGACAGGGTAATGAGCAGTTCTTC. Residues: CASSQAPGQGNEQFF.

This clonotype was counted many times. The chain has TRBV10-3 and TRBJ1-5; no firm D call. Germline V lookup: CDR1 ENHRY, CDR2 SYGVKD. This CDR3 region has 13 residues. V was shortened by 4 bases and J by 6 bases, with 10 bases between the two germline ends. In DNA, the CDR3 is TGTGCCATCAGTGTAGAGGGAGGTCAGCCCCAGCATTTT. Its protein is CAISVEGGQPQHF.

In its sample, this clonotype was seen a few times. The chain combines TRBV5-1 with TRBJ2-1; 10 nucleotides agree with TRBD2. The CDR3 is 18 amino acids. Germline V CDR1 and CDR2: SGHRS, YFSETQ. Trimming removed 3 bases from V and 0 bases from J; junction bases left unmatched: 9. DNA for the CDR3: TGCGCCAGCAGCTCCTGGACTAGCGGCATCTACTCCTACAATGAGCAGTTCTTC. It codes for CASSSWTSGIYSYNEQFF.

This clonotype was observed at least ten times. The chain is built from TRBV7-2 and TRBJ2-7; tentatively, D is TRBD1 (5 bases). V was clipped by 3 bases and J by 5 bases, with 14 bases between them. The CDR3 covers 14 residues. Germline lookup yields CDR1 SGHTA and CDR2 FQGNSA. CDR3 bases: TGTGCCAGCAGCTTTGGCAGGGCATCCCACGAGCAGTACTTC. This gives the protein CASSFGRASHEQYF.

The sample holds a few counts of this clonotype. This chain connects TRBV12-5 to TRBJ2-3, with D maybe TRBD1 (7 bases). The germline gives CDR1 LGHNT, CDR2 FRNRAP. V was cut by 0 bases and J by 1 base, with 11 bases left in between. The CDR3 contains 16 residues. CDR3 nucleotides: TGTGCTAGTGGTTTGGTGGGGGGACAGCGCACAGATACGCAGTATTTT. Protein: CASGLVGGQRTDTQYF.

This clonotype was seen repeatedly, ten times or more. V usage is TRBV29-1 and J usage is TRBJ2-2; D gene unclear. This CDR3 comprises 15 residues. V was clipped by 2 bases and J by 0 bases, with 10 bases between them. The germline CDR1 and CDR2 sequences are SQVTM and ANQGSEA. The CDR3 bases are TGCAGCGTTGAAAAGTCGGGTTCGAACACCGGGGAGCTGTTTTTT. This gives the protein CSVEKSGSNTGELFF.

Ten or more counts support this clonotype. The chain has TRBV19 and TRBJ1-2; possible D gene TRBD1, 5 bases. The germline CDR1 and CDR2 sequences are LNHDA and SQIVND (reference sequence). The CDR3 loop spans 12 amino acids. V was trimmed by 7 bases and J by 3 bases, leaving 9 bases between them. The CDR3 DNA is TGTGCCAGTAACCGGGGCTACTATGGCTACACCTTC. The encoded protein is CASNRGYYGYTF. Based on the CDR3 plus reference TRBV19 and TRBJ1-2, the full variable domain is DGGITQSPKYLFRKEGQNVTLSCEQNLNHDAMYWYRQDPGQGLRLIYYSQIVNDFQKGDIAEGYSVSREKKESFPLTVTSAQKNPTAFYLCASNRGYYGYTFGSGTRLTVV.

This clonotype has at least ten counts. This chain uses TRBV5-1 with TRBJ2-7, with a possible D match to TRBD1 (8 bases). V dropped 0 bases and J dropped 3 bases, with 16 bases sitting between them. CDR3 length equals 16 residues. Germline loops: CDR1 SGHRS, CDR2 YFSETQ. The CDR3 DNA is TGCGCCAGCAGCTTGGCCGGGAGGACAGGGTACTACGAGCAGTACTTC. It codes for CASSLAGRTGYYEQYF.

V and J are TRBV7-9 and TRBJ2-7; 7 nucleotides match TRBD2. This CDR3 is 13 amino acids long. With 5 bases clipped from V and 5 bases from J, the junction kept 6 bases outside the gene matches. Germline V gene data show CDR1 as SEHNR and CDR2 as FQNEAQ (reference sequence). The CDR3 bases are TGTGCCAGCAGCCCACCAGCGGGACACGAGCAGTACTTC. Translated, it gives CASSPPAGHEQYF. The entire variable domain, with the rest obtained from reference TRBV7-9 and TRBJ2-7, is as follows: DTGVSQNPRHKITKRGQNVTFRCDPISEHNRLYWYRQTLGQGPEFLTYFQNEAQLEKSRLLSDRFSAERPKGSFSTLEIQRTEQGDSAMYLCASSPPAGHEQYFGPGTRLTVT.

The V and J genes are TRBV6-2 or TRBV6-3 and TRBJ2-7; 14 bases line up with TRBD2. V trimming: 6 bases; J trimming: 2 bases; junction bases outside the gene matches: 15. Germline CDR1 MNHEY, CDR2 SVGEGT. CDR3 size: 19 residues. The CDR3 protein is CASSRGTGLAGGFTYEQYV. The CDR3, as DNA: TGTGCCAGCAGCCGGGGGACCGGACTAGCGGGGGGTTTCACCTACGAGCAGTACGTC.

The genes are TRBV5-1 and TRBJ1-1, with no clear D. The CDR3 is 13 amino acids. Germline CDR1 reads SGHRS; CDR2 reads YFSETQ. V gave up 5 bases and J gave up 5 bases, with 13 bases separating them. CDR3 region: CASSFSAKTEAFF. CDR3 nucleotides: TGCGCCAGCAGTTTCTCCGCGAAGACTGAAGCTTTCTTT.

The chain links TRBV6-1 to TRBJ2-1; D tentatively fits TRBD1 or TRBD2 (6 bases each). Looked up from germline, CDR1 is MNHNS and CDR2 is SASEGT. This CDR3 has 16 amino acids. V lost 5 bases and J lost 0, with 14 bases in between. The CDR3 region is CASSPFSGASYNEQFF. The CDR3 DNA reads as TGTGCCAGCAGTCCCTTTTCGGGGGCCTCCTACAATGAGCAGTTCTTC.

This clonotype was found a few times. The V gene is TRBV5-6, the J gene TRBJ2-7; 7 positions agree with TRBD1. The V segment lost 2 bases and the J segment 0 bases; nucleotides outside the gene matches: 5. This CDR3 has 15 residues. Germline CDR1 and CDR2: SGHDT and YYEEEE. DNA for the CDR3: TGTGCCAGCAGCTTCAATCCAGGGGGCTCCTACGAGCAGTACTTC. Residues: CASSFNPGGSYEQYF. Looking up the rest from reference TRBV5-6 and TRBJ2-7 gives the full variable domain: DAGVTQSPTHLIKTRGQQVTLRCSPKSGHDTVSWYQQALGQGPQFIFQYYEEEERQRGNFPDRFSGHQFPNYSSELNVNALLLGDSALYLCASSFNPGGSYEQYFGPGTRLTVT.

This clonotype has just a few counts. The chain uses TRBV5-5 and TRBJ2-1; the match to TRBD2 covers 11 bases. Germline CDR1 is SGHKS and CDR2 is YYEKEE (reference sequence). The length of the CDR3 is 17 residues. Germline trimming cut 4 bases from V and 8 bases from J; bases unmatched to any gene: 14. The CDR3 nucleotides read TGTGCCAGCAGCCCTTGGGCGGGGCTAGCGGGGGGCCATGAGCAGTTCTTC. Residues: CASSPWAGLAGGHEQFF.

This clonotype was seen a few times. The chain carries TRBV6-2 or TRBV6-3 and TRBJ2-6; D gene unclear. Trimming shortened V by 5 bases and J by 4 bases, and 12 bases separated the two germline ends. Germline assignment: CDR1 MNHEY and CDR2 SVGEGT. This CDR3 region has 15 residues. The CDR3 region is CASSPTRSGANVLTF. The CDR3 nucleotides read TGTGCCAGCAGTCCCACGAGATCAGGGGCCAACGTCCTGACTTTC.

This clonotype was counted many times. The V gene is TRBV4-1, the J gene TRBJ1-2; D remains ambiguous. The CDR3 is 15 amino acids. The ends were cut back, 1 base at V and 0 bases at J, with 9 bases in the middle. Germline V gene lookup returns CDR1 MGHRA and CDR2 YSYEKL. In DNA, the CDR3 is TGCGCCAGCAGCCAAGGGTCCAAACCTAACTATGGCTACACCTTC. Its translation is CASSQGSKPNYGYTF.

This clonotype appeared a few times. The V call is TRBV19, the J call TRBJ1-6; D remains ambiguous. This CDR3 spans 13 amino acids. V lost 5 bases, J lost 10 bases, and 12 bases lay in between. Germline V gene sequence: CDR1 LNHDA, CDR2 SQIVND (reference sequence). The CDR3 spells CASSPGTPSPLHF. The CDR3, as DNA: TGTGCCAGTAGTCCGGGTACTCCGTCACCCCTCCACTTT.

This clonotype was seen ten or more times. The CDR3 protein is CASSPGQGWAEQYF. The CDR3, as DNA: TGTGCCAGCAGTCCGGGACAGGGGTGGGCCGAGCAGTACTTC. The V and J genes are TRBV2 and TRBJ2-7; 10 bases fit TRBD1. J lost 6 bases, V lost 5 bases, and 7 bases had no gene match. The CDR3 covers 14 residues. Per germline, CDR1 SNHLY and CDR2 FYNNEI.

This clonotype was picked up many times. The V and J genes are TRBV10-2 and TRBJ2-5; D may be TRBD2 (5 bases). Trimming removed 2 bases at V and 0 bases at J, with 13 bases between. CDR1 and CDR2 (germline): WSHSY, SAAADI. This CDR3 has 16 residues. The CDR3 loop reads CASSEGELGYQETQYF. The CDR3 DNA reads TGCGCCAGCAGTGAGGGGGAGCTTGGATACCAAGAGACCCAGTACTTC.

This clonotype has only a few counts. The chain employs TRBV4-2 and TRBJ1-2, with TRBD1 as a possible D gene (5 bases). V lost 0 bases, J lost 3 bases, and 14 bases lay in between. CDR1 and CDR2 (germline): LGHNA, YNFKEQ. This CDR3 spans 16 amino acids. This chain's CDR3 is CASSQDKAGWDYGYTF. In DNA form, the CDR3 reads TGTGCCAGCAGCCAAGACAAGGCAGGGTGGGACTATGGCTACACCTTC.

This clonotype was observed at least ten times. CDR3 loop: CASSLPGQADTQYF. DNA of the CDR3: TGTGCCAGCAGCTTACCAGGGCAAGCAGATACGCAGTATTTT. The chain joins TRBV7-2 to TRBJ2-3; TRBD1 is a possible D gene (5 bases). Trimming took off 2 bases at V and 4 bases at J, with 10 bases between the two ends. CDR1 and CDR2 from the germline V gene are SGHTA and FQGNSA. This CDR3 comprises 14 residues.

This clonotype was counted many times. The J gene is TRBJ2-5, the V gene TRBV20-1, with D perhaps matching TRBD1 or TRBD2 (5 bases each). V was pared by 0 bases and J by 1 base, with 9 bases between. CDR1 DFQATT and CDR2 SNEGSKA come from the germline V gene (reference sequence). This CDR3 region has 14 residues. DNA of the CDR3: TGCAGTGCTAGAGAGTCGGGGACCCAAGAGACCCAGTACTTC. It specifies CSARESGTQETQYF.

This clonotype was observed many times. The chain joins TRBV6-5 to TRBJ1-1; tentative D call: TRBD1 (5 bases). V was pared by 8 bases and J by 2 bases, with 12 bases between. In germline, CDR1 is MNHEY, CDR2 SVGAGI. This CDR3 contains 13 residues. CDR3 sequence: CASQTGGNTEAFF. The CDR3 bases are TGTGCCAGCCAGACCGGGGGAAACACTGAAGCTTTCTTT.

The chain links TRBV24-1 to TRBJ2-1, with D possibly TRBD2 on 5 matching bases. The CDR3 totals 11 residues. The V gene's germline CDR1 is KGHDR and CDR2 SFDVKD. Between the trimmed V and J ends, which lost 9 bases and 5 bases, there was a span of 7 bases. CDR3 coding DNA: TGTGCCACCGTGGGAGACAATGAGCAGTTCTTC. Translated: CATVGDNEQFF.

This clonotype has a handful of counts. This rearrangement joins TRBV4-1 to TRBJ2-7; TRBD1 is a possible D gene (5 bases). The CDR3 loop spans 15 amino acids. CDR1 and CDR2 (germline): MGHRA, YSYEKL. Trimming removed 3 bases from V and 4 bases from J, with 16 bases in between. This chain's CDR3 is CASSHGQGKVYEQYF. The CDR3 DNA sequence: TGCGCCAGCAGCCACGGACAAGGGAAGGTTTACGAGCAGTACTTC.